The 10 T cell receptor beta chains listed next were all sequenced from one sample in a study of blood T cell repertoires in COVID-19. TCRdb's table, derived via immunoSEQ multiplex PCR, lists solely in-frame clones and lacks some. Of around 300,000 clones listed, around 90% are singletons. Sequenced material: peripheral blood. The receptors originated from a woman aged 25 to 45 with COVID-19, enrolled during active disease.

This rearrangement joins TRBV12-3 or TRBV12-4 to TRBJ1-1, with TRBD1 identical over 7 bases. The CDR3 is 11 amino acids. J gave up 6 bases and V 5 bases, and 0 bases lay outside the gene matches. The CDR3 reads CASSDRAEAFF. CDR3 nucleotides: TGTGCCAGCAGTGACAGGGCTGAAGCTTTCTTT.

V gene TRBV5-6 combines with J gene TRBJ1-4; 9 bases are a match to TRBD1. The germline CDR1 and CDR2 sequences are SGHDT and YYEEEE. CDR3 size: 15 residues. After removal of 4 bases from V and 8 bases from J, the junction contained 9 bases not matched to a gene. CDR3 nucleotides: TGTGCCAGCAGCCCATCCGGGACAGGGTTCGAAAAACTGTTTTTT. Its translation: CASSPSGTGFEKLFF.

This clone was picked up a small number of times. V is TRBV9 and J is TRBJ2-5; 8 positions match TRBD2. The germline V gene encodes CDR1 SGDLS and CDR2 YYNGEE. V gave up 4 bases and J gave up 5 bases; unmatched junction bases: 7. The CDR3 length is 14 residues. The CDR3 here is CASSSRTSRETQYF. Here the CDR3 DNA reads TGTGCCAGCAGCTCCCGGACTAGCCGTGAGACCCAGTACTTC.

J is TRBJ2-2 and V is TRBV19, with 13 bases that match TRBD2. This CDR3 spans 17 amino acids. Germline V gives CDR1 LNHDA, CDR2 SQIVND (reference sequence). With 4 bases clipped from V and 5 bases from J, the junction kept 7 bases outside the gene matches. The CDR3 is CASSTWGLAGRTGELFF. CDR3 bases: TGTGCCAGTAGTACCTGGGGACTAGCGGGAAGGACCGGGGAGCTGTTTTTT.

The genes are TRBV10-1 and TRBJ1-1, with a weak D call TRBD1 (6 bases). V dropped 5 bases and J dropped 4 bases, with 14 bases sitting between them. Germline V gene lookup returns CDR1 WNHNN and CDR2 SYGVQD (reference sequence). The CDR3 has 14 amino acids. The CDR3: CASSSRGSSTEAFF. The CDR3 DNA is TGCGCCAGCAGTAGCAGGGGTTCGAGCACTGAAGCTTTCTTT.

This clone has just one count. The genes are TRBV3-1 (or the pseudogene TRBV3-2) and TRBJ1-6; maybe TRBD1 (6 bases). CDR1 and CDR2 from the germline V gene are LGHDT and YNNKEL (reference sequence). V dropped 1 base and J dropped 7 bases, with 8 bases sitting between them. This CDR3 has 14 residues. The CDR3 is CASSQGTANSPLHF. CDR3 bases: TGTGCCAGCAGCCAAGGGACAGCCAATTCACCCCTCCACTTT.

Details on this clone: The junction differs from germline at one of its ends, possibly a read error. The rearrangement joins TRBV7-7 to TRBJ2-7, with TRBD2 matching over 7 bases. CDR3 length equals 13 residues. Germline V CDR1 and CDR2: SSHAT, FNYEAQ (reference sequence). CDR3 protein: CASSLGRGGEQYF. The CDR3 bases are TGTGCTAGCAGCTTAGGCCGGGGAGGGGAGCAGTACTTC.

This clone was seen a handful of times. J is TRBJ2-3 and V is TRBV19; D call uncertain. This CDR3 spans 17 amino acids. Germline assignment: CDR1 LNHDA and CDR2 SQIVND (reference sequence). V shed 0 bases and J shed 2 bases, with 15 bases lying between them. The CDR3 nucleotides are TGTGCCAGTAGTATAGATCTTGCCACAATGGTCACAGATACGCAGTATTTT. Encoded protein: CASSIDLATMVTDTQYF.

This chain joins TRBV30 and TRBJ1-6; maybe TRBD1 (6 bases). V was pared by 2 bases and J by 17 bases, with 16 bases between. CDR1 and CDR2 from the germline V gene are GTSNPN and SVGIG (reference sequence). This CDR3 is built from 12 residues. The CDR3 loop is CAWSSNRQAFHF. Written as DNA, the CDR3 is TGTGCCTGGAGTTCCAATCGACAGGCCTTCCACTTT.

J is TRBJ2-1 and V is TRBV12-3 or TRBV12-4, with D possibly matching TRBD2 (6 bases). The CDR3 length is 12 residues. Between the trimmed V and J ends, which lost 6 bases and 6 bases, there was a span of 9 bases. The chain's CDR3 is CASSLTSNEQFF. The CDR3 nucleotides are TGTGCCAGCAGCCTGACTAGCAATGAGCAGTTCTTC.